The next 15 T cell receptor beta chains were all read from a single sample in a study of graft-versus-host responses after intestinal transplantation. TCRdb keeps only in-frame clones here, not all; method: immunoSEQ multiplex PCR. Among roughly 90,000 clones, 88% were seen once, and the ten largest hold approximately 0.3%. The antigens for these receptors are not known. Here the sequenced sample was unstimulated CD4+ T cells sorted from spleen or lymph node cells, taken before transplant. The source is a human donor who was the organ donor for an intestinal transplant.

The V and J genes are TRBV27 and TRBJ2-1; the D gene is possibly TRBD2 (6 bases). Trimming removed 2 bases at V and 0 bases at J, with 11 bases between. The CDR3 length is 16 residues. CDR1 and CDR2 from the germline V gene are MNHEY and SMNVEV (reference sequence). The CDR3 region is CASSLGRGSSYNEQFF. The CDR3 coding sequence is TGTGCCAGCAGTTTAGGGCGGGGAAGCTCCTACAATGAGCAGTTCTTC.

This chain joins TRBV9 and TRBJ2-1; 7 positions match TRBD2. The CDR3 loop spans 15 amino acids. V shed 3 bases and J 4 bases; nucleotides not matched to a gene: 7. CDR1 SGDLS and CDR2 YYNGEE come from the germline V gene. The CDR3 DNA reads as TGTGCCAGCAGCGGCCAAGCGGGGCCTTACAATGAGCAGTTCTTC. It specifies CASSGQAGPYNEQFF.

The chain links TRBV30 to TRBJ1-2; TRBD1 is a possible D gene (5 bases). V was cut by 0 bases and J by 4 bases, with 12 bases left in between. This CDR3 region has 14 residues. In germline, CDR1 is GTSNPN, CDR2 SVGIG (reference sequence). The CDR3 here is CAWSVGAPFYGYTF. For the CDR3, the DNA is TGTGCCTGGAGTGTAGGGGCGCCTTTCTATGGCTACACCTTC.

This clone was seen only once. The V call is TRBV4-3, the J call TRBJ2-7, with D possibly TRBD2 on 6 matching bases. The V gene lost 1 base and the J gene lost 7 bases, with 17 bases spanning the gap. Germline assignment: CDR1 LGHNA and CDR2 YSLEER. This CDR3 has 15 amino acids. As DNA, the CDR3 is TGCGCCAGCAGCCAAGTGCAGACCCAGGCGGGGGAGCAGTACTTC. Protein: CASSQVQTQAGEQYF.

The rearrangement uses TRBV9 and TRBJ2-2, with 15 nucleotides matching TRBD2. The junction had 5 bases not matched to a gene; V was cut back by 4 bases and J by 7 bases. Germline V gene sequence: CDR1 SGDLS, CDR2 YYNGEE. This CDR3 comprises 16 residues. CDR3 DNA: TGTGCCAGCAGCCTGGGACTAGCGGGAGGCCACGGGGAGCTGTTTTTT. This translates into CASSLGLAGGHGELFF.

This clone was found once. This sequence joins TRBV9 and TRBJ1-3; weak D call: TRBD1 (5 bases). Germline V gene sequence: CDR1 SGDLS, CDR2 YYNGEE. The V end lost 4 bases, the J end lost 3 bases, and 14 bases lay between the germline ends. This CDR3 region has 15 residues. This CDR3 reads CASSPDGTFGNTIYF. CDR3 sequence (DNA): TGTGCCAGCAGCCCCGACGGGACTTTTGGAAACACCATATATTTT.

V usage is TRBV27 and J usage is TRBJ2-3; 12 positions match TRBD2. The CDR3 is 17 amino acids. Germline V gives CDR1 MNHEY, CDR2 SMNVEV (reference sequence). J gave up 5 bases and V 1 base, and 7 bases lay outside the gene matches. The DNA of the CDR3 is TGTGCCAGCAGTTTATGGGCTAGCGGGAGGGGAGGAGATACGCAGTATTTT. Translation gives CASSLWASGRGGDTQYF.

The V and J genes are TRBV5-1 and TRBJ2-1, with D possibly matching TRBD2 (5 bases). This CDR3 contains 16 residues. Germline-derived CDR1 and CDR2 are SGHRS and YFSETQ. V lost 0 bases and J 6 bases, leaving 16 bases between the germline ends. The CDR3 protein is CASSLGPYRGSNEQFF. In DNA, the CDR3 is TGCGCCAGCAGCTTGGGTCCCTACCGGGGATCCAATGAGCAGTTCTTC.

CDR3 nucleotides: TGTGCCAGCACCCGGGGCAGGGGGCCCACAGATACGCAGTATTTT. Its translation: CASTRGRGPTDTQYF. The chain links TRBV9 to TRBJ2-3; 8 bases are a match to TRBD1. This CDR3 has 15 amino acids. The V gene's germline CDR1 is SGDLS and CDR2 YYNGEE. Trimming at V came to 6 bases and at J to 2 bases, leaving 8 bases not matched to a gene.

The CDR3 nucleotides are TGTGCCAGCAGCCCGGGAGGAGTGGCCTACAATGAGCAGTTCTTC. Translating it yields CASSPGGVAYNEQFF. The V gene is TRBV11-3, the J gene TRBJ2-1; 7 bases are a match to TRBD2. The CDR3 is 15 amino acids. The V gene end was trimmed by 5 bases and the J gene end by 2 bases; junction bases not matched to a gene: 6. The germline CDR1 and CDR2 sequences are SGHNT and YENEEA.

This chain uses TRBV7-2 with TRBJ1-2, with 8 positions matching TRBD1. The trim removed 2 bases at V and 8 bases at J, leaving 13 bases unmatched. Germline V gene sequence: CDR1 SGHTA, CDR2 FQGNSA. CDR3 length: 16 residues. DNA for the CDR3: TGTGCCAGCAGCTTAACCCGGACAGGGAGATCTGAGGGCTACACCTTC. It is translated as CASSLTRTGRSEGYTF.

The gene calls are TRBV4-1 and TRBJ1-2, with 8 bases aligning to TRBD1. CDR1 and CDR2 from the germline V gene are MGHRA and YSYEKL. The CDR3 has 17 amino acids. Trimming took 0 bases from V and 7 from J; bases not matched to a gene: 13. CDR3 bases: TGCGCCAGCAGCCAAGAGTGGTCCCCCGGGACAGGCGGTGGCTACACCTTC. It is translated as CASSQEWSPGTGGGYTF.

This rearrangement joins TRBV6-5 to TRBJ1-2, with D tentatively TRBD1 (6 bases). Germline loops: CDR1 MNHEY, CDR2 SVGAGI. V was clipped by 6 bases and J by 8 bases, with 19 bases between them. This CDR3 comprises 14 residues. The CDR3 protein is CASRPLSGEGGYTF. In nucleotides, the CDR3 is TGTGCCAGCAGACCCCTATCAGGGGAGGGGGGCTACACCTTC.

The CDR3 DNA is TGTGCCAGTAGGCCAGGGATAGCTAATGAAAAACTGTTTTTT. Translation: CASRPGIANEKLFF. The genes are TRBV6-1 and TRBJ1-4; D may be TRBD1 (5 bases). The CDR3 runs 14 residues. V lost 9 bases, J lost 3 bases, and 14 bases lay in between. Germline CDR1 is MNHNS and CDR2 is SASEGT.

The J gene is TRBJ2-3, the V gene TRBV6-5, with TRBD2 matching 9 bases. The length of the CDR3 is 11 residues. Germline CDR1 and CDR2: MNHEY and SVGAGI. V gave up 9 bases and J gave up 15 bases; unmatched junction bases: 10. The CDR3 DNA is TGTGCCAGTAGCCTAGCGGGGAGTGAATATTTT. Translation gives CASSLAGSEYF.